This T cell receptor beta chain was captured in a study of early T cells in non-severe SARS-CoV-2 infection. This clonotype was seen only a few times. Germline V gene lookup returns CDR1 KGHSH and CDR2 LQKENI. The ends were cut back, 3 bases at V and 0 bases at J, with 17 bases in the middle. This CDR3 spans 17 amino acids. TCRdb called the 5' RACE reads again in MiXCR, with one record for every CDR3 protein. Counted here are about 50,000 distinct CDR3 sequences, about 9.3% occurring once; the ten biggest clones make up just under 15%. The clonotype was recovered from an adult who was a healthcare worker with PCR-confirmed SARS-CoV-2 infection or an uninfected control (not recorded which). This rearrangement joins TRBV18 to TRBJ1-2; D is possibly TRBD1 (6 bases). Sequences were obtained from whole blood. The CDR3 nucleotides read TGTGCCAGCTCACCGCTCAGGGGCGGAAGGTCTAACTATGGCTACACCTTC. This codes for CASSPLRGGRSNYGYTF.